Included here is one T cell receptor beta chain sequence, with context. These data originate in a study of cytomegalovirus exposure and HLA in healthy donors. Germline lookup yields CDR1 MNHNS and CDR2 SASEGT. The CDR3 runs 14 residues. With 6 bases clipped from V and 2 bases from J, the junction kept 5 bases outside the gene matches. This PCR relied on a set of 60 Vbeta primers and 13 Jbeta primers. The method was immunoSEQ multiplex PCR; TCRdb's version includes in-frame clones alone and lacks a portion of them. The data hold more than 85,000 clones, with around 68% observed a single time. Sequenced input: PBMCs. The TCR comes from a human donor in good health. The rearrangement joins TRBV6-1 to TRBJ1-2; 8 nucleotides align to TRBD1. CDR3 residues: CASRGQVQNYGYTF. CDR3 nucleotide sequence: TGTGCCAGCAGGGGACAGGTTCAGAACTATGGCTACACCTTC.